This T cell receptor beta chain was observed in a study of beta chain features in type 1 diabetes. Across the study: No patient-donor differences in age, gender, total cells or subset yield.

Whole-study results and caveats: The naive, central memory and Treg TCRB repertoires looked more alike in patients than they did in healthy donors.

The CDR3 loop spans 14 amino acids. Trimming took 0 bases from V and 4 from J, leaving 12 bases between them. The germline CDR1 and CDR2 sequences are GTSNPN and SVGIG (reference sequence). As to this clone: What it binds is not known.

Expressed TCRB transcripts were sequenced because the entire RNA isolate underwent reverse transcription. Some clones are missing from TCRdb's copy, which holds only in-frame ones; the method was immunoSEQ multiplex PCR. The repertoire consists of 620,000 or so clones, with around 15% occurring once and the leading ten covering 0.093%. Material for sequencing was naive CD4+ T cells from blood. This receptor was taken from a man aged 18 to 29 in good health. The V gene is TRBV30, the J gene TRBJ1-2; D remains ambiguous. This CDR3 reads CAWSVARTSYGYTF. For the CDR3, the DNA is TGTGCCTGGAGTGTCGCCAGGACCTCCTATGGCTACACCTTC.